This T cell receptor beta chain was obtained from a study of cytomegalovirus exposure and HLA in healthy donors. Overall study results and limits: Being indistinguishable, some V segments were excluded, TRBV6-2 and TRBV6-3 among them.

This clone was observed a handful of times. The antigen is undetermined. The PCR contained 60 Vbeta and 13 Jbeta primers. Repertoires were generated with immunoSEQ multiplex PCR, while TCRdb's copy carries only in-frame clones and drops some. The data hold more than 90,000 clones, with over 60% observed a single time. V gave up 2 bases and J gave up 8 bases; unmatched junction bases: 8. This CDR3 is built from 15 residues. Germline lookup yields CDR1 MNHEY and CDR2 SVGAGI. The source is a human donor in good health. Sequenced sample: PBMCs. The V call is TRBV6-5, the J call TRBJ2-1; 8 bases are shared with TRBD2. CDR3 nucleotides: TGTGCCAGCAGTTACCTGGCGGGGGGTTGGGATGAGCAGTTCTTC. It translates to CASSYLAGGWDEQFF.